This entry is about one TCR beta chain. Looked up from germline, CDR1 is SGHRS and CDR2 is YFSETQ. The CDR3 is 16 residues long. V lost 4 bases and J lost 7; bases outside the gene matches: 16. The data are from a study of blood T cell repertoires in COVID-19. Study in general: Sites in the United States, Italy and Spain provided acute and convalescent COVID-19 samples.

The assay was immunoSEQ multiplex PCR, and TCRdb's table has in-frame clones only and misses some. In the table there are about 130,000 clones, 75% to 90% of which are singletons. The sequencing sample was made of peripheral blood. This clonotype originated in a man in his fifties or sixties with COVID-19, enrolled during active disease. The J gene is TRBJ1-2, the V gene TRBV5-1; TRBD1 matches at 7 bases. CDR3 loop: CASSPRGGQVGGGYTF. CDR3 DNA sequence: TGCGCCAGCAGCCCGAGAGGAGGACAGGTCGGTGGTGGCTACACCTTC.